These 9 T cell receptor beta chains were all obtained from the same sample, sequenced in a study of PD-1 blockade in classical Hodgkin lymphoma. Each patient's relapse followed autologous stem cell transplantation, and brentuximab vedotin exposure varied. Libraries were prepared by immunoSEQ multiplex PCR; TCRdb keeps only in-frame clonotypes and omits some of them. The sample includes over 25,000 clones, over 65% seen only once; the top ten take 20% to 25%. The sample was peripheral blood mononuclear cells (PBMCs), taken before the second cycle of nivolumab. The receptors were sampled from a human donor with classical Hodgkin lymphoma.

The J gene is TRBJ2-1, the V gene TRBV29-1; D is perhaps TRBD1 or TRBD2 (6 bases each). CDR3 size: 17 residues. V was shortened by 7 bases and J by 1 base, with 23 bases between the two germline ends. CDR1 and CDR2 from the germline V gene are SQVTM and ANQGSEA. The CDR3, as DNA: TGCAGCGGGGCAGGGGAGGCCGGTGGCTCATCCTACAATGAGCAGTTCTTC. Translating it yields CSGAGEAGGSSYNEQFF.

CDR3 sequence: CASSSTPGGSSPLHF. CDR3 nucleotides: TGTGCCAGCAGCTCGACACCCGGCGGGAGTTCACCCCTCCACTTT. This chain uses TRBV5-4 with TRBJ1-6, with no clear D. CDR3 size: 15 residues. The germline V and J ends were trimmed by 3 bases and 9 bases, with 16 bases remaining between them. Per germline, CDR1 SGHNT and CDR2 YYREEE (reference sequence).

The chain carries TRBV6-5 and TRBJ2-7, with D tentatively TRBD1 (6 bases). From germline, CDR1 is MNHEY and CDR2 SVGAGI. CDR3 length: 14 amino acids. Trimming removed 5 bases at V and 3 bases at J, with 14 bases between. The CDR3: CASSDRTVRYEQYF. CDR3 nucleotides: TGTGCCAGCAGTGACCGGACAGTCCGCTACGAGCAGTACTTC.

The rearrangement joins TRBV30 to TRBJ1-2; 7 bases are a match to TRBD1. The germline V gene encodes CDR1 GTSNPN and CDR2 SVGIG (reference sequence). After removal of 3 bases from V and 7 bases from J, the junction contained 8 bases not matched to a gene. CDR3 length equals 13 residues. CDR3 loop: CAWSVSRGSGYTF. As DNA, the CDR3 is TGTGCCTGGAGCGTGAGCAGGGGGAGTGGCTACACCTTC.

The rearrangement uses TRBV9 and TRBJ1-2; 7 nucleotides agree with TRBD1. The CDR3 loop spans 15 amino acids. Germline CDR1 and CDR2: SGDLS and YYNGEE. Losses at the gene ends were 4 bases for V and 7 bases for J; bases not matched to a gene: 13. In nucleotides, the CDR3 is TGTGCCAGCAGCCCCTCGGACAGGCGGTATACTGGCTACACCTTC. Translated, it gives CASSPSDRRYTGYTF.

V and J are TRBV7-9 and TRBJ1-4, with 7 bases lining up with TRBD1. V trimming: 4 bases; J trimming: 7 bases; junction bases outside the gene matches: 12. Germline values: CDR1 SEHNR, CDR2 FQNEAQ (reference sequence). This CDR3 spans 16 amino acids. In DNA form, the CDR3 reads TGTGCCAGCAGCTCAGACAGACAGGGCCTGAGTGAAAAACTGTTTTTT. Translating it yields CASSSDRQGLSEKLFF.

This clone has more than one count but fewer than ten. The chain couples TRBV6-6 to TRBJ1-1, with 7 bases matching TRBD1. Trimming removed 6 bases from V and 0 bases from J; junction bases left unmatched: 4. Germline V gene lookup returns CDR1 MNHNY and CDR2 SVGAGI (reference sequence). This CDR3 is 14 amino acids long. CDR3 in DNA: TGTGCCAGCAGACTTCAGGGGGTGAACACTGAAGCTTTCTTT. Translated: CASRLQGVNTEAFF.

This CDR3 is CASSFWAGQETQYF. The DNA of the CDR3 is TGTGCCAGCAGCTTCTGGGCAGGACAAGAGACCCAGTACTTC. This chain uses TRBV5-5 with TRBJ2-5; D call uncertain. Germline V CDR1 and CDR2: SGHKS, YYEKEE (reference sequence). The CDR3 spans 14 residues. V lost 2 bases and J 2 bases, leaving 10 bases between the germline ends.

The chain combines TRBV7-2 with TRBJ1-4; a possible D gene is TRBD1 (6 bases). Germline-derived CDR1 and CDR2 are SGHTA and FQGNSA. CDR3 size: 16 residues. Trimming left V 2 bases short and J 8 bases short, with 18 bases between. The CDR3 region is CASSLKGRQVEEKLFF. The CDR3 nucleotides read TGTGCCAGCAGCTTAAAAGGCCGACAGGTTGAGGAAAAACTGTTTTTT. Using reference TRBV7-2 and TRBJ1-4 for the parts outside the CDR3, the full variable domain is GAGVSQSPSNKVTEKGKDVELRCDPISGHTALYWYRQSLGQGLEFLIYFQGNSAPDKSGLPSDRFSAERTGGSVSTLTIQRTQQEDSAVYLCASSLKGRQVEEKLFFGSGTQLSVL.